This entry describes one T cell receptor (beta chain). This sample was taken from a study of blood T cell repertoires in COVID-19. In the study overall: The samples span acute and convalescent COVID-19 from the United States, Italy and Spain. Nucleic acid was either cDNA or gDNA, and it came from T cells, B-cell-depleted T cells, or PBMCs.

Germline values: CDR1 SGHAT, CDR2 FQNNGV. The CDR3 is 17 amino acids. Trimming took 1 base from V and 5 from J; bases not matched to a gene: 11. The repertoire was sequenced with immunoSEQ multiplex PCR; TCRdb's copy has only in-frame clones and lacks some. The table includes 180,000 or so clones, approximately 85% detected once. The J gene is TRBJ2-5, the V gene TRBV11-2; TRBD2 matches 9 bases. Sequenced sample: peripheral blood. The sequence was collected from a woman of 80 years or more with acute or convalescent COVID-19. Written as DNA, the CDR3 is TGTGCCAGCAGCTTAGGCCGCGGGAGGGAGGGGATGGAGACCCAGTACTTC. As protein: CASSLGRGREGMETQYF.